The present T cell receptor beta chain was sequenced within a study of OX40 agonist ivuxolimab in advanced cancers. Background on the study: Patients received intravenous ivuxolimab every 2 weeks at 0.01 to 10 mg/kg. It was permissible to have had prior anti-PD-1, anti-PD-L1 or anti-CTLA-4 therapy, and approximately 38% had some. Points from the study as a whole: On average, a greater number of expanded clones characterised CD8+ T cells relative to CD4+.

Germline trimming cut 6 bases from V and 9 bases from J; bases unmatched to any gene: 4. CDR3 length: 12 residues. Germline V CDR1 and CDR2: MNHEY, SMNVEV (reference sequence). Sequenced by immunoSEQ multiplex PCR; TCRdb stores in-frame clones only, minus some. This repertoire shows 90,000 to 100,000 clones, 90% to 96% found once; its top ten account for around 2%. A note on this clone: Antigen specificity is unknown.

This sequence originates from an adult with an advanced solid tumor such as melanoma, head and neck, liver or kidney cancer. The specimen comprised CD4+ or CD8+ T cells sorted from blood, sampled in a trial of the OX40 agonist ivuxolimab. V usage is TRBV27 and J usage is TRBJ2-1; 8 nucleotides match TRBD2. CDR3 sequence: CASRGAGGEQFF. DNA for the CDR3: TGTGCCAGCAGGGGGGCGGGGGGTGAGCAGTTCTTC.